This T cell receptor beta chain was observed in a study of blood T cell repertoires in COVID-19. Here immunoSEQ multiplex PCR was the method, and the copy in TCRdb shows in-frame clones only, minus some. Of about 140,000 clones detected, about 90% appear once; the ten largest clones hold 9.5% to 12%. V lost 4 bases to trimming and J lost 7 bases; unmatched junction nucleotides: 5. There are 14 residues in the CDR3. In germline, CDR1 is LGHDT, CDR2 YNNKEL (reference sequence). The sequenced material came from peripheral blood. The rearrangement joins TRBV3-1 (or the pseudogene TRBV3-2) to TRBJ1-5; 9 bases fit TRBD1. This sequence was found in a woman older than 75 with acute or convalescent COVID-19. The CDR3 sequence: CASSLRQGGQPQHF. CDR3 bases: TGTGCCAGCAGCCTCCGACAGGGGGGACAGCCCCAGCATTTT.